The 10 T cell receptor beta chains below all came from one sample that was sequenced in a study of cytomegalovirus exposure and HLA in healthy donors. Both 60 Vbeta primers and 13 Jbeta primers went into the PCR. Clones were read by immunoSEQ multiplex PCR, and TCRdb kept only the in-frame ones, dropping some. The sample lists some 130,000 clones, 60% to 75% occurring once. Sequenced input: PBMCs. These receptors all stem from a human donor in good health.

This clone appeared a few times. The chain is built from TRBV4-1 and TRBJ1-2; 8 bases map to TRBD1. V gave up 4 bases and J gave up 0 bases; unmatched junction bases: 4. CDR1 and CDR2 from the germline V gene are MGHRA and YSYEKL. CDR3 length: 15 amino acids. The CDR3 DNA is TGCGCCAGCAGCCCGGCAGGGGGCACTAACTATGGCTACACCTTC. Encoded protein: CASSPAGGTNYGYTF.

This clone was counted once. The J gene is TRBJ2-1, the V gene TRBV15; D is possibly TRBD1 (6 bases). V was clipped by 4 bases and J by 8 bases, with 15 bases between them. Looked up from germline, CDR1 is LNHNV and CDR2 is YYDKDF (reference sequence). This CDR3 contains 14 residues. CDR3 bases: TGTGCCACCAGCACCACAGTTGGGGGCGATGAGCAGTTCTTC. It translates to CATSTTVGGDEQFF.

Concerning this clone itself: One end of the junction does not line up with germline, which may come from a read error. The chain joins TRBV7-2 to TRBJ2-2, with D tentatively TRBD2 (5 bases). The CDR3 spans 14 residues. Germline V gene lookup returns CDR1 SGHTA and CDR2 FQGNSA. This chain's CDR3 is CANSPSGSTGELFF. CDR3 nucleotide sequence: TGTGCCAACAGCCCCAGCGGAAGCACCGGGGAGCTGTTTTTT.

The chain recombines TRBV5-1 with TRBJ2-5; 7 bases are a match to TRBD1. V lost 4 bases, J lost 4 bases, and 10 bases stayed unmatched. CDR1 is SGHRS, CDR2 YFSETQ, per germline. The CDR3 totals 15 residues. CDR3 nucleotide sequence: TGCGCCAGCAGCGACCCGACAGGGCCGGGAGAGACCCAGTACTTC. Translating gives CASSDPTGPGETQYF. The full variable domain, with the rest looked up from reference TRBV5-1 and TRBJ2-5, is KAGVTQTPRYLIKTRGQQVTLSCSPISGHRSVSWYQQTPGQGLQFLFEYFSETQRNKGNFPGRFSGRQFSNSRSEMNVSTLELGDSALYLCASSDPTGPGETQYFGPGTRLLVL.

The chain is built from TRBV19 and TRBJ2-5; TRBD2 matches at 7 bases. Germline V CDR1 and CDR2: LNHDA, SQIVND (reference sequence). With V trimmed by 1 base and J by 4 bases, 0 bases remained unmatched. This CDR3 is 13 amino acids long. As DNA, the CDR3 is TGTGCCAGTAGTATAGGGGGGGGAGAGACCCAGTACTTC. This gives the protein CASSIGGGETQYF.

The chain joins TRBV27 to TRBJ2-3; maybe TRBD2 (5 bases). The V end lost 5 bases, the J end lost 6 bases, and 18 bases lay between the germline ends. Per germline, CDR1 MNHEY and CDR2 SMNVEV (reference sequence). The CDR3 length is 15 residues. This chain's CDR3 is CASSPDGERSDTQYF. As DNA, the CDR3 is TGTGCCAGCAGTCCTGACGGGGAAAGATCTGATACGCAGTATTTT.

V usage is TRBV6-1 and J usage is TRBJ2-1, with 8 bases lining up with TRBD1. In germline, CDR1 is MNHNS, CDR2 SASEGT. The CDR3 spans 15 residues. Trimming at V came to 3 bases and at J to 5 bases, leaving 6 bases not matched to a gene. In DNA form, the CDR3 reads TGTGCCAGCAGTGACGGGACAGGTGGGCACAATGAGCAGTTCTTC. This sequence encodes CASSDGTGGHNEQFF.

The CDR3 is CASSPPTGPYEQYF. The CDR3 DNA reads as TGTGCCAGCTCACCACCGACAGGGCCCTACGAGCAGTACTTC. The V gene is TRBV18, the J gene TRBJ2-7, with 7 bases lining up with TRBD1. Germline V gene sequence: CDR1 KGHSH, CDR2 LQKENI. This CDR3 spans 14 amino acids. J was trimmed by 2 bases and V by 0 bases; bases with no gene match: 1.

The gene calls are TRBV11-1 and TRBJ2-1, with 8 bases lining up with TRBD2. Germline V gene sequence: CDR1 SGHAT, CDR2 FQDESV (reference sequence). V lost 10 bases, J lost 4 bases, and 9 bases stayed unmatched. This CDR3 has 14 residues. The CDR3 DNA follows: TGTGCCACCTCAACTAGCGGAGTTTACAATGAGCAGTTCTTC. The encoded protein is CATSTSGVYNEQFF. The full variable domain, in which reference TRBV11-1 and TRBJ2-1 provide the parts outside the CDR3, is EAEVAQSPRYKITEKSQAVAFWCDPISGHATLYWYRQILGQGPELLVQFQDESVVDDSQLPKDRFSAERLKGVDSTLKIQPAELGDSAMYLCATSTSGVYNEQFFGPGTRLTVL.

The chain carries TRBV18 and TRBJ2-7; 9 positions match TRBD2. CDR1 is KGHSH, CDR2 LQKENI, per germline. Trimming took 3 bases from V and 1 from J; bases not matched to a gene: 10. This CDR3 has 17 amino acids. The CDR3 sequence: CASSPPLRLAASYEQYF. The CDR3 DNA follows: TGTGCCAGCTCACCCCCCTTGCGACTAGCGGCATCCTACGAGCAGTACTTC.